This entry features one T cell receptor (beta chain) sequence. Antigen: not known. The CDR3 has 18 residues. In germline, CDR1 is MNHEY, CDR2 SVGAGI. The ends were cut back, 2 bases at V and 0 bases at J, with 18 bases in the middle. This sample was included in a study of blood T cells in healthy people across ages. General observations from the study: With naive T cell percentage, TCR beta diversity showed a strong correlation.

Next came a second PCR, run for about 6 to 11 cycles, which used a sample-barcoded 5' primer along with a J-beta primer mix. TCRdb independently ran MiXCR on the 5' RACE reads; one entry per CDR3 protein. The sample has approximately 800,000 distinct CDR3 sequences; 30% to 45% are singletons. The receptor comes from a man in his late teens or twenties in good health. The rearrangement links TRBV6-5 to TRBJ2-3; D could derive from TRBD1 or TRBD2 (6 bases each). The sequenced sample consisted of blood. CDR3 DNA: TGTGCCAGCAGTTACGGCCCCGGGTGGGGGGCTAGCACAGATACGCAGTATTTT. Its translation: CASSYGPGWGASTDTQYF.